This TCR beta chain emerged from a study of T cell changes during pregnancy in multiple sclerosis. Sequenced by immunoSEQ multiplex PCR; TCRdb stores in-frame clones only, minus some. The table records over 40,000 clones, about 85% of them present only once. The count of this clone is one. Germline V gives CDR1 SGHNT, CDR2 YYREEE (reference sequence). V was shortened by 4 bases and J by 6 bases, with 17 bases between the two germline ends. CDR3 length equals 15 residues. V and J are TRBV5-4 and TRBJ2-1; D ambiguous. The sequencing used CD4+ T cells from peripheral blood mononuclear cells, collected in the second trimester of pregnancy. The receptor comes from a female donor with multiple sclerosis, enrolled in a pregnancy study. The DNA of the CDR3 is TGTGCCAGCAGCAAGATACACGACCACAGCAATGAGCAGTTCTTC. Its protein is CASSKIHDHSNEQFF.